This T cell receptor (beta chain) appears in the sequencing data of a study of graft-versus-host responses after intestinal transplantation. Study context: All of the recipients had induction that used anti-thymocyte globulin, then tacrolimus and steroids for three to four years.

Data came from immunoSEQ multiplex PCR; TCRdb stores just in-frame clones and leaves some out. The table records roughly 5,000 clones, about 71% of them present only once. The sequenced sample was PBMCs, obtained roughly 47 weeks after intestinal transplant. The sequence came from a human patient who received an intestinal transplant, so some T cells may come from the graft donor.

CDR3 in amino acids: CASSIAGQGDTEAFF. The CDR3 DNA is TGTGCCAGTAGTATAGCGGGACAGGGCGACACTGAAGCTTTCTTT. V and J are TRBV19 and TRBJ1-1; 9 bases map to TRBD1. V lost 1 base, J lost 3 bases, and 3 bases stayed unmatched. Germline loops: CDR1 LNHDA, CDR2 SQIVND (reference sequence). The CDR3 sequence is 15 residues long.